The 27 T cell receptor beta chains below were found in one sample sequenced in a study of PD-1 blockade in classical Hodgkin lymphoma. Every patient relapsed after autologous stem cell transplantation, and brentuximab vedotin exposure varied. TCRdb's copy holds only in-frame clones and misses some; the assay was immunoSEQ multiplex PCR. Among 7,000 or so clones, around four fifths were seen once, and the ten largest hold around 32%. The specimen comprised peripheral blood mononuclear cells (PBMCs), sampled before the second cycle of nivolumab. Source of these receptors: a human donor with classical Hodgkin lymphoma.

The V call is TRBV7-9, the J call TRBJ2-1, with D possibly TRBD1 on 5 matching bases. The CDR3 extends over 13 amino acids. V lost 6 bases, J lost 2 bases, and 8 bases lay in between. Germline CDR1 is SEHNR and CDR2 is FQNEAQ (reference sequence). CDR3 sequence reads: CASSDSTYNEQFF. DNA for the CDR3: TGTGCCAGCAGTGACAGCACCTACAATGAGCAGTTCTTC. Full variable domain (rest looked up from reference TRBV7-9 and TRBJ2-1): DTGVSQNPRHKITKRGQNVTFRCDPISEHNRLYWYRQTLGQGPEFLTYFQNEAQLEKSRLLSDRFSAERPKGSFSTLEIQRTEQGDSAMYLCASSDSTYNEQFFGPGTRLTVL.

The chain links TRBV11-2 to TRBJ1-5; tentative D call: TRBD1 (5 bases). V lost 5 bases and J 4 bases, leaving 12 bases between the germline ends. The CDR3 totals 14 residues. The V gene's germline CDR1 is SGHAT and CDR2 FQNNGV. CDR3 in DNA: TGTGCCAGCAGCCTCTATGACAGAAATCAGCCCCAGCATTTT. This gives the protein CASSLYDRNQPQHF.

This chain links TRBV5-1 with TRBJ1-2, with a tentative D call TRBD1 (6 bases). The CDR3 loop spans 14 amino acids. Germline CDR1 and CDR2: SGHRS and YFSETQ. V lost 4 bases to trimming and J lost 7 bases, with 17 bases between them. For the CDR3, the DNA is TGCGCCAGCAGCGTTGAGGGGGATCGCGGTGGCTACACCTTC. Protein sequence: CASSVEGDRGGYTF.

Comment on this clone: At one end the junction does not follow the germline gene, possibly because of a read error. The chain has TRBV28 and TRBJ1-4; no firm D call. This CDR3 contains 14 residues. Germline V lookup: CDR1 MDHEN, CDR2 SYDVKM. As DNA, the CDR3 is TGTGCCAGCAGCTTGCCCGGGGAGAATGAGAAACTGTTTTTT. It is translated as CASSLPGENEKLFF.

The table lists this clone with a few counts. The J gene is TRBJ2-7, the V gene TRBV25-1; the D gene is possibly TRBD1 (5 bases). The CDR3 length is 10 residues. CDR1 is MGHDK, CDR2 SYGVNS, per germline. The V end lost 8 bases, the J end lost 6 bases, and 8 bases lay between the germline ends. The CDR3 coding sequence is TGTGCCAGCGCAGGGTTCGAGCAGTACTTC. It specifies CASAGFEQYF.

This clone occurred once. J is TRBJ1-2 and V is TRBV5-4; 8 bases are shared with TRBD1. The germline gives CDR1 SGHNT, CDR2 YYREEE (reference sequence). With 1 base clipped from V and 4 bases from J, the junction kept 6 bases outside the gene matches. The CDR3 covers 15 residues. CDR3 sequence: CASSLYSTGAYGYTF. CDR3 sequence (DNA): TGTGCCAGCAGCTTGTATTCGACAGGGGCCTATGGCTACACCTTC.

The genes are TRBV7-9 and TRBJ1-1, with D possibly matching TRBD1 (6 bases). The CDR3 spans 14 residues. The germline V gene has CDR1 SEHNR and CDR2 FQNEAQ (reference sequence). V was shortened by 5 bases and J by 1 base, with 11 bases between the two germline ends. CDR3 nucleotides: TGTGCCAGCAGCACGCTGACAGGGAACACTGAAGCTTTCTTT. Translated: CASSTLTGNTEAFF. Drawing the rest from reference TRBV7-9 and TRBJ1-1, the complete variable domain is DTGVSQNPRHKITKRGQNVTFRCDPISEHNRLYWYRQTLGQGPEFLTYFQNEAQLEKSRLLSDRFSAERPKGSFSTLEIQRTEQGDSAMYLCASSTLTGNTEAFFGQGTRLTVV.

The chain has TRBV15 and TRBJ1-2; D not certain. V was trimmed by 1 base and J by 6 bases, leaving 9 bases between them. Germline V gene sequence: CDR1 LNHNV, CDR2 YYDKDF (reference sequence). This CDR3 has 13 residues. This CDR3 reads CATSRGLLDGYTF. The CDR3 DNA is TGTGCCACCAGCAGAGGCTTACTTGATGGCTACACCTTC. Variable domain in full (rest from reference TRBV15 and TRBJ1-2): DAMVIQNPRYQVTQFGKPVTLSCSQTLNHNVMYWYQQKSSQAPKLLFHYYDKDFNNEADTPDNFQSRRPNTSFCFLDIRSPGLGDTAMYLCATSRGLLDGYTFGSGTRLTVV.

This clone was counted once. This rearrangement joins TRBV28 to TRBJ1-2; maybe TRBD1 (5 bases). The CDR3 contains 12 residues. With 6 bases removed from V and 13 bases from J, the gap between germline ends came to 18 bases. Germline CDR1 reads MDHEN; CDR2 reads SYDVKM. The CDR3 region is CASSSTGIRGTF. In DNA, the CDR3 is TGTGCCAGCAGCTCAACAGGAATCAGAGGCACCTTC.

The chain is built from TRBV28 and TRBJ1-5; 12 nucleotides match TRBD1. From germline, CDR1 is MDHEN and CDR2 SYDVKM. The CDR3 consists of 16 residues. Losses at the gene ends were 5 bases for V and 5 bases for J; bases not matched to a gene: 7. For the CDR3, the DNA is TGTGCCAGCAGTCCCTGGGGACAGGGGGCGGATCAGCCCCAGCATTTT. Translating gives CASSPWGQGADQPQHF.

The chain uses TRBV27 and TRBJ1-1, with unresolved D. The CDR3 contains 13 residues. In germline, CDR1 is MNHEY, CDR2 SMNVEV (reference sequence). Trimming shortened V by 5 bases and J by 4 bases, and 11 bases separated the two germline ends. The DNA for the CDR3 is TGTGCCAGCAGTGGCCTAGGTCGCACTGAAGCTTTCTTT. Its translation: CASSGLGRTEAFF.

This clone was detected only a few times. The chain joins TRBV18 to TRBJ2-1, with TRBD2 as a possible D gene (6 bases). The CDR3 is made up of 15 amino acids. Deletions cut 3 bases from V and 6 bases from J, with 15 bases between. Germline V lookup: CDR1 KGHSH, CDR2 LQKENI. CDR3 nucleotide sequence: TGTGCCAGCTCACCGCTCCCAGCGGAGGGCAATGAGCAGTTCTTC. It translates to CASSPLPAEGNEQFF.

The rearrangement links TRBV5-1 to TRBJ2-1; 11 bases line up with TRBD2. Germline lookup yields CDR1 SGHRS and CDR2 YFSETQ. With 0 bases clipped from V and 0 bases from J, the junction kept 14 bases outside the gene matches. The length of the CDR3 is 21 residues. CDR3 in DNA: TGCGCCAGCAGCTTGGTGATGACGGGACTAGCGGAAATAAGCTCCTACAATGAGCAGTTCTTC. This translates into CASSLVMTGLAEISSYNEQFF.

The chain couples TRBV7-9 to TRBJ2-7; 9 bases map to TRBD1. This CDR3 is built from 14 residues. The trim removed 10 bases at V and 6 bases at J, leaving 13 bases unmatched. The germline V gene encodes CDR1 SEHNR and CDR2 FQNEAQ (reference sequence). DNA of the CDR3: TGTGCCACGCGGACCGGGACAGGGCTTTTCGAGCAGTACTTC. Translated: CATRTGTGLFEQYF.

Of note for this clone: This same CDR3 is encoded by further DNA sequences in the sample. The CDR3 loop reads CATSVTGTSGANVLTF. Here the CDR3 DNA reads TGTGCCACCAGCGTGACCGGGACCTCTGGGGCCAACGTCCTGACTTTC. The chain links TRBV15 to TRBJ2-6; D may correspond to TRBD1 or TRBD2 (5 bases each). CDR1 LNHNV and CDR2 YYDKDF come from the germline V gene (reference sequence). The length of the CDR3 is 16 residues. Between the trimmed V and J ends, which lost 5 bases and 0 bases, there was a span of 11 bases. The full variable domain, with the rest looked up from reference TRBV15 and TRBJ2-6, is DAMVIQNPRYQVTQFGKPVTLSCSQTLNHNVMYWYQQKSSQAPKLLFHYYDKDFNNEADTPDNFQSRRPNTSFCFLDIRSPGLGDTAMYLCATSVTGTSGANVLTFGAGSRLTVL.

This chain connects TRBV5-6 to TRBJ2-3; 13 bases line up with TRBD2. The CDR3 consists of 15 residues. CDR1 is SGHDT, CDR2 YYEEEE, per germline. The trim removed 4 bases at V and 6 bases at J, leaving 5 bases unmatched. The CDR3 region is CASSITSGGVDTQYF. Written as DNA, the CDR3 is TGTGCCAGCAGCATAACTAGCGGGGGGGTCGATACGCAGTATTTT.

V and J are TRBV7-9 and TRBJ2-7; perhaps TRBD1 as D (5 bases). This CDR3 contains 13 residues. The V and J ends lost 1 base and 2 bases respectively, with 6 bases between them. The germline CDR1 and CDR2 sequences are SEHNR and FQNEAQ (reference sequence). The CDR3 DNA reads as TGTGCCAGCAGCTTAGGGACACCCTACGAGCAGTACTTC. Its translation: CASSLGTPYEQYF.

V is TRBV5-1 and J is TRBJ1-1; D call uncertain. The CDR3 extends over 15 amino acids. Germline CDR1 SGHRS, CDR2 YFSETQ. V lost 4 bases and J lost 2, with 15 bases in between. CDR3 protein: CASSPRSPDNTEAFF. The CDR3 DNA follows: TGCGCCAGCAGCCCCCGGTCCCCTGATAACACTGAAGCTTTCTTT. The full variable domain, with the rest looked up from reference TRBV5-1 and TRBJ1-1, is KAGVTQTPRYLIKTRGQQVTLSCSPISGHRSVSWYQQTPGQGLQFLFEYFSETQRNKGNFPGRFSGRQFSNSRSEMNVSTLELGDSALYLCASSPRSPDNTEAFFGQGTRLTVV.

The chain joins TRBV11-2 to TRBJ1-1, with 7 bases matching TRBD1. The junction had 11 bases not matched to a gene; V was cut back by 1 base and J by 6 bases. The length of the CDR3 is 16 residues. CDR1 and CDR2 from the germline V gene are SGHAT and FQNNGV. The CDR3 DNA is TGTGCCAGCAGCTTAGGGGTAGGGGGCTCTTCATCTGAAGCTTTCTTT. This sequence encodes CASSLGVGGSSSEAFF.

The J gene is TRBJ2-1, the V gene TRBV5-1; 8 bases agree with TRBD2. Germline V gene sequence: CDR1 SGHRS, CDR2 YFSETQ. This CDR3 has 16 residues. V was pared by 5 bases and J by 2 bases, with 9 bases of the junction left unmatched. CDR3 in DNA: TGCGCCAGCAGTCCTAATGAAGCGGGAGCCTACAATGAGCAGTTCTTC. It codes for CASSPNEAGAYNEQFF.

This rearrangement joins TRBV27 to TRBJ1-2, with 9 positions matching TRBD1. The germline V gene encodes CDR1 MNHEY and CDR2 SMNVEV (reference sequence). The CDR3 has 16 amino acids. The trim removed 5 bases at V and 1 base at J, leaving 8 bases unmatched. In DNA form, the CDR3 reads TGTGCCAGCAGTAAGGGGACAGGGTCCTATAACTATGGCTACACCTTC. Translation: CASSKGTGSYNYGYTF.

The rearrangement joins TRBV27 to TRBJ2-1, with unresolved D. V lost 5 bases and J lost 4, with 18 bases in between. The CDR3 covers 16 residues. Germline values: CDR1 MNHEY, CDR2 SMNVEV (reference sequence). In nucleotides, the CDR3 is TGTGCCAGCAGTGAAGACCGCGCCGAGACGTACAATGAGCAGTTCTTC. The encoded protein is CASSEDRAETYNEQFF.

Comment on this clone: The germline gene is not matched at one end of the junction; a read error may be the cause. This rearrangement joins TRBV27 to TRBJ2-7; D gene uncertain. The CDR3 loop spans 15 amino acids. The germline V gene has CDR1 MNHEY and CDR2 SMNVEV (reference sequence). CDR3 nucleotides: TGTGCCAGCAGTTCTCACGGTCTCTTTCGGACGGGCGTATTTTTC. Protein sequence: CASSSHGLFRTGVFF.

The rearrangement joins TRBV2 to TRBJ1-5; D uncertain. CDR1 and CDR2 (germline): SNHLY, FYNNEI. This CDR3 region has 14 residues. V lost 3 bases and J 0 bases, leaving 6 bases between the germline ends. CDR3 DNA: TGTGCCAGCAGTGACGGTGCTAGCAATCAGCCCCAGCATTTT. This gives the protein CASSDGASNQPQHF.

The genes are TRBV7-2 and TRBJ2-3, with 10 bases aligning to TRBD2. V was clipped by 5 bases and J by 1 base; unmatched bases: 9. The germline gives CDR1 SGHTA, CDR2 FQGNSA. The CDR3 consists of 17 residues. DNA of the CDR3: TGTGCCAGCAGCGTGCAATCAACTAGCGGGGGCACAGATACGCAGTATTTT. It codes for CASSVQSTSGGTDTQYF.

This clone was detected once. This sequence joins TRBV19 and TRBJ1-2; no clear D. Looked up from germline, CDR1 is LNHDA and CDR2 is SQIVND (reference sequence). Trimming stripped 0 bases from V and 8 bases from J, with 10 bases between. The CDR3 contains 13 residues. CDR3 loop: CASSIDALRGYTF. CDR3 sequence (DNA): TGTGCCAGTAGTATAGATGCGCTCCGGGGCTACACCTTC.

The V call is TRBV28, the J call TRBJ2-3, with D unclear. Trimming took 5 bases from V and 8 from J, leaving 17 bases between them. The CDR3 length is 14 residues. CDR1 is MDHEN and CDR2 is SYDVKM in the germline V gene. The CDR3 loop reads CASSPPRQRGTQYF. CDR3 DNA sequence: TGTGCCAGCAGTCCGCCGAGACAAAGAGGTACGCAGTATTTT. Full variable domain (rest looked up from reference TRBV28 and TRBJ2-3): DVKVTQSSRYLVKRTGEKVFLECVQDMDHENMFWYRQDPGLGLRLIYFSYDVKMKEKGDIPEGYSVSREKKERFSLILESASTNQTSMYLCASSPPRQRGTQYFGPGTRLTVL.